The 2 T cell receptor beta chains below come from one sample, sequenced in a study of regulatory T cells in long-lasting Graves disease. Building of the TCR beta libraries involved iRepertoire HTBI primers and Arm-PCR of CDR3 regions. TCRdb processed the multiplex PCR reads anew with MiXCR; each CDR3 protein has one entry. The sample has 350,000 to 550,000 distinct CDR3 sequences; approximately 15% are singletons. Time point described: newly diagnosed GD, antithyroid drugs for less than 3 months. Scientists built the TCR library using RNA that was extracted from PBMCs. These same data were also listed under a study on T cells in Graves' hyperthyroidism and ophthalmopathy.

The sequenced sample was peripheral blood mononuclear cells (PBMCs), obtained at new diagnosis, from a patient treated with antithyroid drugs. The receptors derive from a woman under 40 with Graves disease.

This clonotype was counted a few times. The J gene is TRBJ2-5, the V gene TRBV14; D is perhaps TRBD2 (5 bases). The CDR3 is 17 residues long. With 0 bases removed from V and 1 base from J, the gap between germline ends came to 15 bases. Germline values: CDR1 SGHDN, CDR2 FVKESK. The CDR3 loop reads CASSQEGPSWGQETQYF. CDR3 coding DNA: TGTGCCAGCAGCCAAGAAGGGCCTAGCTGGGGCCAAGAGACCCAGTACTTC.

The sample holds a few counts of this clonotype. CDR3 amino acids: CSASSVYNEQFF. CDR3 sequence (DNA): TGCAGTGCTTCTAGCGTATACAATGAGCAGTTCTTC. The V and J genes are TRBV20-1 and TRBJ2-1; tentatively, D is TRBD2 (6 bases). The CDR3 covers 12 residues. The germline gives CDR1 DFQATT, CDR2 SNEGSKA (reference sequence). The germline V and J ends were trimmed by 5 bases and 4 bases, with 9 bases remaining between them.